The sequence of this T cell receptor beta chain was determined in a study of CD8 T cells in Susac syndrome. This CDR3 spans 15 amino acids. J lost 5 bases, V lost 0 bases, and 4 bases had no gene match. Germline V gives CDR1 MNHNY, CDR2 SVGAGI (reference sequence). After extraction with the RNeasy kit, about 0.45 to 1 ug of the RNA was reverse transcribed using random hexamers. One entry per CDR3 protein, called by TCRdb with MiXCR from the immunoSEQ multiplex PCR reads. There are approximately 160,000 distinct CDR3 sequences in the sample; around 92% occur only once, and 0.065% to 0.1% lies in the top ten. Healthy donors, matched for age and sex, constituted the control group. While CD8+ and CD4+ T cells were isolated negatively, TEMRA cells were enriched by FACS.

Sequenced sample: CD4+ T cells from PBMCs. This clonotype was sampled from a human donor in good health. The V call is TRBV6-6, the J call TRBJ1-1, with TRBD1 matching 9 bases. Here the CDR3 reads CASSYSPGQGTEAFF. As DNA, the CDR3 is TGTGCCAGCAGTTACTCTCCGGGACAGGGAACTGAAGCTTTCTTT.